These 13 T cell receptor beta chains share one sample of origin, sequenced in a study of T cell repertoires in cytomegalovirus infection. TCRdb reprocessed the reads with MiXCR, giving one entry per CDR3 protein. The repertoire holds 200,000 or so distinct CDR3 sequences, with 35% to 40% as singletons. What these receptors recognize is not known. The starting material was CD8+ T cells from cultured PBMCs, obtained from culture after CMV antigen stimulation. These receptors all come from a human donor in good health (CMV status not recorded). Some clones in this sample may be carry-over from other donors' samples.

The chain combines TRBV4-1 with TRBJ2-6; 14 bases are a match to TRBD2. After removal of 5 bases from V and 0 bases from J, the junction contained 6 bases not matched to a gene. Germline lookup yields CDR1 MGHRA and CDR2 YSYEKL. The CDR3 runs 19 residues. The CDR3 DNA sequence: TGCGCCAGCAGCTCAGGACTAGCGGGAGGACTCTCTGGGGCCAACGTCCTGACTTTC. Translation gives CASSSGLAGGLSGANVLTF.

This clonotype was observed a few times. The CDR3 region has the DNA TGTGCCAGCAGCTTAGTAGCGGGGGGTCAAAACATTCAGTACTTC. Translating it yields CASSLVAGGQNIQYF. This sequence joins TRBV7-3 and TRBJ2-4, with TRBD2 identical over 10 bases. J gave up 5 bases and V 2 bases, and 3 bases lay outside the gene matches. CDR1 is SGHTA and CDR2 is FQGTGA in the germline V gene. The CDR3 spans 15 residues.

The chain links TRBV11-2 to TRBJ1-1; D not certain. V was pared by 8 bases and J by 4 bases, with 14 bases between. Germline V gives CDR1 SGHAT, CDR2 FQNNGV. CDR3 length: 13 amino acids. CDR3 coding DNA: TGTGCCAGCGGGCCTGGGCTAGGCACTGAAGCTTTCTTT. Its protein is CASGPGLGTEAFF.

The rearrangement joins TRBV5-1 to TRBJ2-2; 7 bases map to TRBD2. The junction had 7 bases not matched to a gene; V was cut back by 5 bases and J by 0 bases. CDR3 length: 16 residues. Germline CDR1 SGHRS, CDR2 YFSETQ. In nucleotides, the CDR3 is TGCGCCAGCAGTTCCCTAGCGGCAACGAACACCGGGGAGCTGTTTTTT. Protein: CASSSLAATNTGELFF.

This clonotype was counted a few times. This chain connects TRBV7-9 to TRBJ2-4; D is uncertain. The V end was cut by 2 bases, the J end by 7 bases, with 9 bases between. Germline lookup yields CDR1 SEHNR and CDR2 FQNEAQ (reference sequence). This CDR3 region has 13 residues. CDR3 DNA sequence: TGTGCCAGCAGCTTACCCGGTTTGAACATTCAGTACTTC. Translating it yields CASSLPGLNIQYF.

The chain joins TRBV20-1 to TRBJ1-1; D is unclear. The V end lost 3 bases, the J end lost 4 bases, and 18 bases lay between the germline ends. This CDR3 comprises 15 residues. Germline CDR1 is DFQATT and CDR2 is SNEGSKA (reference sequence). This chain's CDR3 is CSASPPGSEGTEAFF. The CDR3 DNA is TGCAGTGCTAGTCCTCCGGGGTCGGAGGGCACTGAAGCTTTCTTT.

The J gene is TRBJ2-7, the V gene TRBV10-3; D may match TRBD1 or TRBD2 (5 bases each). The germline V gene encodes CDR1 ENHRY and CDR2 SYGVKD. The CDR3 spans 15 residues. Between the trimmed V and J ends, which lost 6 bases and 2 bases, there was a span of 17 bases. This CDR3 is CAISPTGTDPYEQYF. DNA for the CDR3: TGTGCCATCAGCCCCACCGGGACCGATCCCTACGAGCAGTACTTC.

The chain combines TRBV10-3 with TRBJ2-1; 7 bases line up with TRBD2. There are 17 residues in the CDR3. V was clipped by 2 bases and J by 4 bases; unmatched bases: 11. Germline V lookup: CDR1 ENHRY, CDR2 SYGVKD. As DNA, the CDR3 is TGTGCCATCAGTGAGGTGGCTAGCGGTATCAAGTACAATGAGCAGTTCTTC. This sequence encodes CAISEVASGIKYNEQFF.

For this clonotype: The CDR3 does not end in the conserved phenylalanine or tryptophan, so this is likely a read error. The gene calls are TRBV27 and TRBJ1-2; 7 bases are shared with TRBD1. This CDR3 region has 12 residues. CDR1 MNHEY and CDR2 SMNVEV come from the germline V gene (reference sequence). V gave up 6 bases and J gave up 6 bases; unmatched junction bases: 4. The CDR3 DNA follows: TGTGCCAGCAGCCCGACAGGGAATGGCTACACCTCC. Translating gives CASSPTGNGYTS.

This clonotype was detected only a few times. The rearrangement uses TRBV4-2 and TRBJ2-7, with D perhaps matching TRBD2 (6 bases). V was cut by 0 bases and J by 2 bases, with 11 bases left in between. Germline V gives CDR1 LGHNA, CDR2 YNFKEQ. The CDR3 covers 15 residues. This CDR3 reads CASSQDGTPAYEQYF. The DNA of the CDR3 is TGTGCCAGCAGCCAAGATGGGACTCCGGCCTACGAGCAGTACTTC.

The V call is TRBV7-9, the J call TRBJ1-3, with D perhaps TRBD1 (5 bases). Trimming left V 6 bases short and J 8 bases short, with 14 bases between. The CDR3 runs to 13 residues. The germline V gene has CDR1 SEHNR and CDR2 FQNEAQ (reference sequence). CDR3 sequence reads: CASSTPRDYTIYF. In DNA, the CDR3 is TGTGCCAGCAGTACACCCAGGGACTACACCATATATTTT.

The chain has TRBV9 and TRBJ2-2; TRBD1 agrees at 8 bases. The CDR3 has 16 amino acids. The germline V gene has CDR1 SGDLS and CDR2 YYNGEE. J gave up 0 bases and V 0 bases, and 1 base lay outside the gene matches. The CDR3: CASSVGTGSNTGELFF. The CDR3, as DNA: TGTGCCAGCAGCGTAGGGACAGGGTCGAACACCGGGGAGCTGTTTTTT.

The J gene is TRBJ2-7, the V gene TRBV7-6; D could derive from TRBD1 or TRBD2 (5 bases each). Germline CDR1 is SGHVS and CDR2 is FNYEAQ. The ends were cut back, 4 bases at V and 6 bases at J, with 16 bases in the middle. CDR3 length: 14 amino acids. CDR3: CASSSPATGTEQYF. Written as DNA, the CDR3 is TGTGCCAGCAGCTCCCCGGCCACTGGGACCGAGCAGTACTTC.